The 23 T cell receptor beta chains listed next were all sequenced from one sample in a study of cytomegalovirus exposure and HLA in healthy donors (dated by TCRdb to about 2017). Receptor libraries were prepared by the immunoSEQ multiplex PCR assay. TCRdb took over this immuneACCESS table, retaining in-frame rearrangements with V and J assigned. Such tables are incomplete; in checked studies, under half of the missing clones stem from an unresolved V gene, and the remainder is unexplained. Recorded for this sample are tens of thousands of clones; more than 70% of them occurred a single time. The ten largest clones add up to 9% to 14% of the sample. Sequencing input: PBMCs. These receptors were collected from a young woman in good health and CMV-seropositive.

The CDR3 DNA follows: TGTGCCAGCAGGAGACAGGGACCCAGAAACACCATATATTTT. Translating gives CASRRQGPRNTIYF. V and J are TRBV27 and TRBJ1-3, with 7 bases that match TRBD1. Germline V gives CDR1 MNHEY, CDR2 SMNVEV (reference sequence). V was pared by 6 bases and J by 5 bases, with 7 bases of the junction left unmatched. The length of the CDR3 is 14 residues.

This chain connects TRBV2 to TRBJ2-2; no reliable D call. This CDR3 is 13 amino acids long. Germline loops: CDR1 SNHLY, CDR2 FYNNEI. Trimming removed 7 bases at V and 8 bases at J, with 14 bases between. The CDR3 sequence is CASTRRVLGELFF. DNA for the CDR3: TGTGCCAGCACTCGTCGGGTTCTGGGGGAGCTGTTTTTT.

The CDR3 protein is CASSEQGPLNTGELFF. The CDR3, as DNA: TGTGCCAGCAGTGAACAGGGGCCCCTGAACACCGGGGAGCTGTTTTTT. The chain carries TRBV2 and TRBJ2-2, with D tentatively TRBD1 (6 bases). V was trimmed by 2 bases and J by 1 base, leaving 11 bases between them. Germline-derived CDR1 and CDR2 are SNHLY and FYNNEI. The length of the CDR3 is 16 residues.

This clone was detected only once. This chain uses TRBV18 with TRBJ1-2; 9 positions match TRBD1. The trim removed 6 bases at V and 3 bases at J, leaving 2 bases unmatched. This CDR3 has 13 residues. Germline V lookup: CDR1 KGHSH, CDR2 LQKENI. The CDR3: CASSTGGDYGYTF. The CDR3 coding sequence is TGTGCCAGCTCCACAGGGGGCGACTATGGCTACACCTTC.

This rearrangement joins TRBV5-3 to TRBJ2-1; 8 nucleotides line up with TRBD2. TRBV5-3 is marked as an open reading frame, function uncertain. V lost 0 bases, J lost 8 bases, and 4 bases stayed unmatched. The CDR3 spans 14 residues. CDR3 sequence reads: CARSLVGSGDEQFF. The CDR3 DNA sequence: TGTGCCAGAAGCTTGGTCGGTAGCGGGGATGAGCAGTTCTTC.

The V and J genes are TRBV13 and TRBJ2-3; maybe TRBD2 (5 bases). Germline CDR1 and CDR2: PRHDT and FYEKMQ (reference sequence). This CDR3 is 15 amino acids long. Trimming stripped 5 bases from V and 0 bases from J, with 12 bases between. This CDR3 is CASSLGLGSTDTQYF. As DNA, the CDR3 is TGTGCCAGCAGCCTTGGACTGGGGAGCACAGATACGCAGTATTTT.

J is TRBJ1-3 and V is TRBV6-4; TRBD1 might be the D (6 bases). The CDR3 spans 17 residues. Trimming left V 8 bases short and J 1 base short, with 21 bases between. Germline CDR1 is MRHNA and CDR2 is SNTAGT. CDR3 nucleotide sequence: TGTGCCAGCGAGTGGGGGGAGGGGGAGTCGTCTGGAAACACCATATATTTT. It is translated as CASEWGEGESSGNTIYF.

The rearrangement uses TRBV30 and TRBJ2-2, with D maybe TRBD1 (5 bases). Per the germline V gene, CDR1 is GTSNPN and CDR2 is SVGIG (reference sequence). This CDR3 comprises 13 residues. Between the trimmed V and J ends, which lost 0 bases and 5 bases, there was a span of 7 bases. CDR3 bases: TGTGCCTGGAGTGTACCAGGGACCGGGGAGCTGTTTTTT. Its protein is CAWSVPGTGELFF.

CDR3 in DNA: TGTGCCAGCAGTTTCCTTAGCGGGGGGGCCACGGCTGACAATGAGCAGTTCTTC. Protein sequence: CASSFLSGGATADNEQFF. The chain has TRBV27 and TRBJ2-1; TRBD2 aligns across 11 bases. With 3 bases clipped from V and 5 bases from J, the junction kept 12 bases outside the gene matches. The germline gives CDR1 MNHEY, CDR2 SMNVEV (reference sequence). This CDR3 has 18 residues.

The genes are TRBV5-1 and TRBJ2-3, with 10 bases fitting TRBD1. V shed 5 bases, J shed 0 bases, and the junction held 3 bases outside the gene matches. There are 15 residues in the CDR3. Germline CDR1 and CDR2: SGHRS and YFSETQ. The DNA of the CDR3 is TGCGCCAGCAGGAGACAGGGGGCGAGCACAGATACGCAGTATTTT. Encoded protein: CASRRQGASTDTQYF.

The genes are TRBV9 and TRBJ2-2, with 10 bases fitting TRBD2. The CDR3 is 15 amino acids. V dropped 4 bases and J dropped 4; count of bases not matched to a gene: 4. Looked up from germline, CDR1 is SGDLS and CDR2 is YYNGEE. CDR3 in amino acids: CASSMGLAFTGELFF. DNA for the CDR3: TGTGCCAGCAGCATGGGACTAGCGTTCACCGGGGAGCTGTTTTTT.

V is TRBV6-5 and J is TRBJ1-1; 7 bases fit TRBD1. The CDR3 totals 13 residues. Germline V lookup: CDR1 MNHEY, CDR2 SVGAGI. The ends lost 6 bases at V and 4 bases at J; junction bases unmatched: 5. The CDR3 DNA reads TGTGCCAGCAGCGATTCAGGGGGCACTGAAGCTTTCTTT. Encoded protein: CASSDSGGTEAFF.

With respect to this clone: At one end the junction does not follow the germline gene, possibly because of a read error. The rearrangement joins TRBV6-5 to TRBJ1-2; TRBD1 agrees at 7 bases. This CDR3 contains 13 residues. CDR1 is MNHEY, CDR2 SVGAGI, per germline. Written as DNA, the CDR3 is TGTGCCAGCAGTTCACCCTTGACAGGGCTCACCAACTTC. Protein: CASSSPLTGLTNF.

The sample holds one count of this clone. The chain employs TRBV15 and TRBJ2-3, with D possibly matching TRBD2 (6 bases). The CDR3 is made up of 13 amino acids. Germline lookup yields CDR1 LNHNV and CDR2 YYDKDF (reference sequence). With 8 bases removed from V and 0 bases from J, the gap between germline ends came to 9 bases. The CDR3 here is CATGGTSTDTQYF. The CDR3 region has the DNA TGTGCCACCGGCGGGACTAGCACAGATACGCAGTATTTT.

The chain is built from TRBV7-3 and TRBJ1-2; TRBD1 matches at 10 bases. Germline-derived CDR1 and CDR2 are SGHTA and FQGTGA. J lost 3 bases, V lost 6 bases, and 4 bases had no gene match. CDR3 length equals 14 residues. The CDR3 region has the DNA TGTGCCAGCAGTTCAGGACAGGGGGACTATGGCTACACCTTC. Its protein is CASSSGQGDYGYTF. The entire variable domain, with the rest obtained from reference TRBV7-3 and TRBJ1-2, is as follows: GAGVSQTPSNKVTEKGKYVELRCDPISGHTALYWYRQSLGQGPEFLIYFQGTGAADDSGLPNDRFFAVRPEGSVSTLKIQRTERGDSAVYLCASSSGQGDYGYTFGSGTRLTVV.

The gene calls are TRBV9 and TRBJ2-1, with 8 bases matching TRBD2. After removal of 1 base from V and 7 bases from J, the junction contained 7 bases not matched to a gene. CDR3 length equals 15 residues. Germline CDR1 reads SGDLS; CDR2 reads YYNGEE. CDR3 nucleotides: TGTGCCAGCAGCGTATTCGGGGGGGGGCGAAATGAGCAGTTCTTC. It yields the protein CASSVFGGGRNEQFF.

The V gene is TRBV7-6, the J gene TRBJ1-6, with TRBD1 matching over 11 bases. The germline V gene encodes CDR1 SGHVS and CDR2 FNYEAQ. CDR3 length: 15 residues. With 5 bases clipped from V and 10 bases from J, the junction kept 7 bases outside the gene matches. DNA for the CDR3: TGTGCCAGCAGCGAGGGGACAGGGGGGAGCTCACCCCTCCACTTT. Its protein is CASSEGTGGSSPLHF.

This rearrangement joins TRBV4-1 to TRBJ2-3, with 11 bases aligning to TRBD2. Germline V CDR1 and CDR2: MGHRA, YSYEKL. V lost 3 bases and J lost 0; bases outside the gene matches: 17. The length of the CDR3 is 21 residues. CDR3 DNA sequence: TGCGCCAGCAGCCACATATCGGCTAGCGGGGGGTCGGGCCGAAGCACAGATACGCAGTATTTT. It codes for CASSHISASGGSGRSTDTQYF.

This clone was seen a handful of times. The CDR3 sequence is CASSLAGWNTEAFF. The CDR3 DNA follows: TGCGCCAGCAGCTTGGCAGGGTGGAACACTGAAGCTTTCTTT. This chain links TRBV5-1 with TRBJ1-1; maybe TRBD1 (5 bases). V lost 0 bases to trimming and J lost 1 base, with 7 bases between them. CDR1 and CDR2 (germline): SGHRS, YFSETQ. The CDR3 spans 14 residues.

The gene calls are TRBV28 and TRBJ2-7; weak D call: TRBD2 (5 bases). Trimming took off 6 bases at V and 1 base at J, with 16 bases between the two ends. Germline CDR1 and CDR2: MDHEN and SYDVKM. The CDR3 is 15 residues long. The CDR3 sequence is CASRSPGILSYEQYF. Written as DNA, the CDR3 is TGTGCCAGCAGATCCCCCGGGATCCTGTCCTACGAGCAGTACTTC. The entire variable domain, with the rest obtained from reference TRBV28 and TRBJ2-7, is as follows: DVKVTQSSRYLVKRTGEKVFLECVQDMDHENMFWYRQDPGLGLRLIYFSYDVKMKEKGDIPEGYSVSREKKERFSLILESASTNQTSMYLCASRSPGILSYEQYFGPGTRLTVT.

The J gene is TRBJ2-7, the V gene TRBV27; 10 bases match TRBD2. The trim removed 0 bases at V and 6 bases at J, leaving 8 bases unmatched. CDR3 length: 16 amino acids. Germline assignment: CDR1 MNHEY and CDR2 SMNVEV (reference sequence). CDR3 in amino acids: CASSLSAAGGQPEQYF. CDR3 nucleotides: TGTGCCAGCAGTTTATCGGCAGCGGGGGGGCAACCCGAGCAGTACTTC.

This clone was recorded once. The chain is built from TRBV12-5 and TRBJ2-2; 7 bases agree with TRBD2. The junction had 5 bases not matched to a gene; V was cut back by 6 bases and J by 4 bases. The length of the CDR3 is 14 residues. Germline values: CDR1 LGHNT, CDR2 FRNRAP. The CDR3: CASGKSGGTGELFF. As DNA, the CDR3 is TGTGCTAGTGGCAAGTCGGGGGGCACCGGGGAGCTGTTTTTT.

This rearrangement joins TRBV6-6 to TRBJ2-5; TRBD2 matches at 12 bases. Per germline, CDR1 MNHNY and CDR2 SVGAGI (reference sequence). The trim removed 7 bases at V and 5 bases at J, leaving 8 bases unmatched. The CDR3 extends over 15 amino acids. CDR3 protein: CASIGPSGGAETQYF. CDR3 sequence (DNA): TGTGCCAGCATTGGTCCTAGCGGGGGGGCGGAGACCCAGTACTTC.